This T cell receptor beta chain derives from a study of T cell responses to AZD1222 COVID-19 vaccine. Clones were sequenced by immunoSEQ multiplex PCR, and TCRdb holds only the in-frame ones, with some missing. The sample shows roughly 120,000 clones, roughly 92% of them seen only once. V was pared by 6 bases and J by 3 bases, with 7 bases of the junction left unmatched. The CDR3 has 13 amino acids. Germline CDR1 SQVTM, CDR2 ANQGSEA. Pooled samples include second doses given at about 4 or 12 weeks. This clone occurred a few times. The chain employs TRBV29-1 and TRBJ1-1; TRBD1 aligns across 7 bases. Sequencing used peripheral blood, obtained 28 days after the second AZD1222 dose. This clonotype originated in an adult who received the AZD1222 COVID-19 vaccine. In DNA, the CDR3 is TGCAGCGTAGCGGACAGGAGGCACACTGAAGCTTTCTTT. This sequence encodes CSVADRRHTEAFF.